What follows are 7 T cell receptor beta chains derived from one specimen sequenced in a study of CD8+CD57+ T cells in acquired aplastic anemia. Patients included in sequencing had previously demonstrated CD8+CD57+ cell expansion by flow cytometry. Genomic DNA served as template for TCR beta VDJ and CDR3 profiling. Using its own MiXCR run on the reads, TCRdb lists one record per CDR3 protein. Seen here are around 430,000 distinct CDR3 sequences, roughly 34% observed once, and the top ten hold around 0.82%. The sequenced material came from sorted CD4+, CD8+, or CD8+CD57+ T cells (not recorded which) from PBMCs. Receptors originate from a human donor with aplastic anemia.

In this sample, this clonotype turned up a few times. The genes are TRBV5-6 and TRBJ2-7; the match to TRBD2 covers 11 bases. Germline V gene sequence: CDR1 SGHDT, CDR2 YYEEEE. The length of the CDR3 is 14 residues. CDR3 nucleotide sequence: TGTGCTACCATAGCGGGAGGGTCGCCCTACGAGCAGTACTTC. Its protein is CATIAGGSPYEQYF.

This clonotype has a count of ten or more. This chain links TRBV2 with TRBJ2-2; D might be TRBD1 (5 bases). This CDR3 has 13 amino acids. V lost 6 bases and J lost 5, with 10 bases in between. Germline lookup yields CDR1 SNHLY and CDR2 FYNNEI. CDR3 in amino acids: CASRDTGTGELFF. The CDR3 nucleotides read TGTGCCAGCAGGGACACGGGTACCGGGGAGCTGTTTTTT. The variable domain in full, completed from reference TRBV2 and TRBJ2-2, reads EPEVTQTPSHQVTQMGQEVILRCVPISNHLYFYWYRQILGQKVEFLVSFYNNEISEKSEIFDDQFSVERPDGSNFTLKIRSTKLEDSAMYFCASRDTGTGELFFGEGSRLTVL.

This clonotype was seen many times. This sequence joins TRBV19 and TRBJ2-4; D may be TRBD1 or TRBD2 (6 bases each). CDR1 and CDR2 from the germline V gene are LNHDA and SQIVND (reference sequence). V gave up 10 bases and J gave up 8 bases, with 24 bases separating them. The CDR3 length is 15 residues. The CDR3 sequence: CATSRDLASGDIQYF. Here the CDR3 DNA reads TGTGCCACGTCGCGGGATCTGGCCTCAGGGGACATTCAGTACTTC.

This clonotype has ten or more counts. CDR3 in amino acids: CASSYPGQEGEQYF. In DNA form, the CDR3 reads TGCGCCAGCAGTTATCCGGGACAGGAGGGCGAGCAGTACTTC. J is TRBJ2-7 and V is TRBV10-2, with 8 nucleotides matching TRBD1. The CDR3 sequence is 14 residues long. V lost 5 bases, J lost 6 bases, and 9 bases stayed unmatched. Looked up from germline, CDR1 is WSHSY and CDR2 is SAAADI.

This clonotype was picked up many times. V usage is TRBV20-1 and J usage is TRBJ2-7, with unresolved D. The V gene's germline CDR1 is DFQATT and CDR2 SNEGSKA (reference sequence). V was pared by 0 bases and J by 3 bases, with 12 bases between. This CDR3 contains 14 residues. CDR3 sequence: CSARDRASFYEQYF. The CDR3 nucleotides read TGCAGTGCTAGAGATCGGGCATCGTTCTACGAGCAGTACTTC.

As to this clonotype: One junction end disagrees with the germline gene, perhaps due to a read error. The chain links TRBV20-1 to TRBJ2-1, with TRBD2 as a possible D gene (6 bases). The CDR3 consists of 15 residues. Germline CDR1 and CDR2: DFQATT and SNEGSKA (reference sequence). The CDR3: CSARGLRSSYNEQFF. CDR3 DNA: TGTAGTGCCCGGGGACTCCGAAGCTCCTACAATGAGCAGTTCTTC.

The table lists this clonotype with a few counts. The rearrangement links TRBV5-1 to TRBJ2-7, with TRBD2 identical over 7 bases. Germline CDR1 and CDR2: SGHRS and YFSETQ. The CDR3 totals 14 residues. J was trimmed by 2 bases and V by 2 bases; bases with no gene match: 4. In nucleotides, the CDR3 is TGCGCCAGCAGCTTAGCGGGGAGGCCCTACGAGCAGTACTTC. This gives the protein CASSLAGRPYEQYF. The full variable domain, in which reference TRBV5-1 and TRBJ2-7 provide the parts outside the CDR3, is KAGVTQTPRYLIKTRGQQVTLSCSPISGHRSVSWYQQTPGQGLQFLFEYFSETQRNKGNFPGRFSGRQFSNSRSEMNVSTLELGDSALYLCASSLAGRPYEQYFGPGTRLTVT.